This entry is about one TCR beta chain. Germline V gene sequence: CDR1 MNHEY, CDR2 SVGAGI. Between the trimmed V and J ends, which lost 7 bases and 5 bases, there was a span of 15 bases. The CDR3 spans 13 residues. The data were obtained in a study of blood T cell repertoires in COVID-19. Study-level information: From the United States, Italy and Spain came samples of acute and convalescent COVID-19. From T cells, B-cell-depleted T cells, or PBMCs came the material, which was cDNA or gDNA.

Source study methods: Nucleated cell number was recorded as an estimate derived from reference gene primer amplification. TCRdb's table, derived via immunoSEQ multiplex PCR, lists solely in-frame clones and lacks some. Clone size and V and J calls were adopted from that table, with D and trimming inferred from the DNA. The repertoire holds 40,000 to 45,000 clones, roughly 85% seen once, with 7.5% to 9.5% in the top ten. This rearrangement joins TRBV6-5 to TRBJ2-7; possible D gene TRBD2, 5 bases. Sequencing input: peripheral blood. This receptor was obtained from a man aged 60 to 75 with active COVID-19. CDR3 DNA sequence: TGTGCCAGCACCTCTCGAGGGCGCGACGAGCAGTACTTC. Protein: CASTSRGRDEQYF.